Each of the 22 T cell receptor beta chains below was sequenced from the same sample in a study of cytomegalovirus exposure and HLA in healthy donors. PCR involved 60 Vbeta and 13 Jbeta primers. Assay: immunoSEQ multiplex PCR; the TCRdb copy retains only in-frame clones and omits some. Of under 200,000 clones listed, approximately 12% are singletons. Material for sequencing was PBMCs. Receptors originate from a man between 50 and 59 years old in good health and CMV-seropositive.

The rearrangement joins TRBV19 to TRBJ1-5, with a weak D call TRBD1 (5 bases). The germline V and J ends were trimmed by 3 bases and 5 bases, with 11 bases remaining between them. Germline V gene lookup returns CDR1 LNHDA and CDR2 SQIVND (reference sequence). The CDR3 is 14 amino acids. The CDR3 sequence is CASSIGGGYQPQHF. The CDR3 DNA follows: TGTGCCAGTAGTATTGGGGGGGGGTATCAGCCCCAGCATTTT.

Here the CDR3 DNA reads TGTGCCAGCAGCCCCCGCGGGGCTAGCGAGAGCTCCTACAATGAGCAGTTCTTC. Its protein is CASSPRGASESSYNEQFF. This chain connects TRBV9 to TRBJ2-1; D is possibly TRBD2 (6 bases). Trimming left V 4 bases short and J 0 bases short, with 20 bases between. The CDR3 has 18 residues. Germline values: CDR1 SGDLS, CDR2 YYNGEE.

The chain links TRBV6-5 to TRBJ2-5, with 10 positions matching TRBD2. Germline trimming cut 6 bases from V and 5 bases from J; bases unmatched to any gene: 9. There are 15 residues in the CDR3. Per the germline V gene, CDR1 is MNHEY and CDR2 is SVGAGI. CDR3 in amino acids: CASRDSGGWGETQYF. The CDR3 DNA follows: TGTGCCAGCAGGGATAGCGGGGGGTGGGGTGAGACCCAGTACTTC.

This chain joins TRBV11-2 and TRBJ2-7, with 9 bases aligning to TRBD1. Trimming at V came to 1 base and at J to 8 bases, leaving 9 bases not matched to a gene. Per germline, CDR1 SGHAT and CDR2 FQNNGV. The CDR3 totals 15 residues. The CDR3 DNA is TGTGCCAGCAGCTTAGTACCGTTGGGACAGGGCAAGCAGTACGTC. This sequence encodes CASSLVPLGQGKQYV.

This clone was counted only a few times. In nucleotides, the CDR3 is TGTGCCAGCAGTGACGGGGTAGCGGGGCCAGATTGGGAGACCCAGTACTTC. Translating it yields CASSDGVAGPDWETQYF. The chain uses TRBV6-4 and TRBJ2-5, with 8 bases that match TRBD2. Trimming took 2 bases from V and 5 from J; bases not matched to a gene: 13. This CDR3 spans 17 amino acids. Germline V gene sequence: CDR1 MRHNA, CDR2 SNTAGT.

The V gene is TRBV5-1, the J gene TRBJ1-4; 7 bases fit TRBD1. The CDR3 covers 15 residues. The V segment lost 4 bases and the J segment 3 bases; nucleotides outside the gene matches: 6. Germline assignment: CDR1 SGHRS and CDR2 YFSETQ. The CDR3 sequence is CASSVPTGSNEKLFF. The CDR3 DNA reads TGCGCCAGCAGCGTCCCGACAGGGTCTAATGAAAAACTGTTTTTT. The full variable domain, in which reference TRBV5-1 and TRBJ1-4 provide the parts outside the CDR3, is KAGVTQTPRYLIKTRGQQVTLSCSPISGHRSVSWYQQTPGQGLQFLFEYFSETQRNKGNFPGRFSGRQFSNSRSEMNVSTLELGDSALYLCASSVPTGSNEKLFFGSGTQLSVL.

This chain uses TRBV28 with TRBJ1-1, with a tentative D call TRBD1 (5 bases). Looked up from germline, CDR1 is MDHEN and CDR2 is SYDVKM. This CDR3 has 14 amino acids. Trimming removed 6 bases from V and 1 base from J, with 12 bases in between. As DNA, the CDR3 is TGTGCCAGCAGACCCAGGGAAGCGAACACTGAAGCTTTCTTT. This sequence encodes CASRPREANTEAFF.

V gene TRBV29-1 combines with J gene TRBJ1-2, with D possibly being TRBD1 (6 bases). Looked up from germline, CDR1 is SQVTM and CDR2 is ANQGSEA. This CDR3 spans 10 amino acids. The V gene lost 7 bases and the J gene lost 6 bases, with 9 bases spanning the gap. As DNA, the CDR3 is TGCAGCGCACAGGGAGATGGCTACACCTTC. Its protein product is CSAQGDGYTF.

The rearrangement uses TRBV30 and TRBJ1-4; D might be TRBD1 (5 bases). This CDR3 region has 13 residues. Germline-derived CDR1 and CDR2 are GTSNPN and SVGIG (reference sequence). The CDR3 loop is CAISPGGHEKLFF. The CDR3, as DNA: TGTGCTATCTCTCCGGGGGGTCATGAAAAACTGTTTTTT.

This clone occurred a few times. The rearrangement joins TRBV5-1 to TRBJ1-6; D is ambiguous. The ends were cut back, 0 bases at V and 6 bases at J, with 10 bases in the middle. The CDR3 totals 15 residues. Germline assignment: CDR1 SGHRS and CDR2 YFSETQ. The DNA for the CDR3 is TGCGCCAGCAGCTTGGAGGGAGGCTCTAATTCACCCCTCCACTTT. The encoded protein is CASSLEGGSNSPLHF. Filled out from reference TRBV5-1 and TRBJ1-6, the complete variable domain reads KAGVTQTPRYLIKTRGQQVTLSCSPISGHRSVSWYQQTPGQGLQFLFEYFSETQRNKGNFPGRFSGRQFSNSRSEMNVSTLELGDSALYLCASSLEGGSNSPLHFGNGTRLTVT.

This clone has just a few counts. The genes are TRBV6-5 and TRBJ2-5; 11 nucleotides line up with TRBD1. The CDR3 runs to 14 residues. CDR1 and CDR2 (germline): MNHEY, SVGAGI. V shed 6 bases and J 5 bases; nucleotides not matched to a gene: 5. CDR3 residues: CASRRTGGRETQYF. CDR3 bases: TGTGCCAGCAGGAGGACAGGGGGCAGGGAGACCCAGTACTTC.

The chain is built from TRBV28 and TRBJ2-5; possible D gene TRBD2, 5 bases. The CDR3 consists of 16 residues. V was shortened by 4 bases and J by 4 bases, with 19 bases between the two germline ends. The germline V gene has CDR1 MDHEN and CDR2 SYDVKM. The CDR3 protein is CASSSPRRGRGETQYF. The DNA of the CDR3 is TGTGCCAGCAGTTCGCCGCGCCGGGGTCGGGGAGAGACCCAGTACTTC.

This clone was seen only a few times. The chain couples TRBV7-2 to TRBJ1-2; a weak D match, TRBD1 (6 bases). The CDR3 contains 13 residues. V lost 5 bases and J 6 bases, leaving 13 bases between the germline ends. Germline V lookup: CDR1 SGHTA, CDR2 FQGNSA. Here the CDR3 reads CASSPGAGDGYTF. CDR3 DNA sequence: TGTGCCAGCAGCCCCGGTGCAGGGGATGGCTACACCTTC.

In DNA form, the CDR3 reads TGTGCCAGCAGTAACACAGGGATTGGTGGCTACACCTTC. Translating it yields CASSNTGIGGYTF. The chain is built from TRBV6-1 and TRBJ1-2; a weak D match, TRBD1 (6 bases). The CDR3 is made up of 13 amino acids. V lost 5 bases, J lost 7 bases, and 14 bases lay in between. Germline loops: CDR1 MNHNS, CDR2 SASEGT.

As DNA, the CDR3 is TGTGCCAGCAGCTGGGGACAGGGTGTCGCAACTAATGAAAAACTGTTTTTT. Protein product: CASSWGQGVATNEKLFF. V gene TRBV5-6 combines with J gene TRBJ1-4, with 9 bases fitting TRBD1. CDR1 is SGHDT and CDR2 is YYEEEE in the germline V gene. This CDR3 has 17 residues. Trimming at V came to 3 bases and at J to 0 bases, leaving 6 bases not matched to a gene.

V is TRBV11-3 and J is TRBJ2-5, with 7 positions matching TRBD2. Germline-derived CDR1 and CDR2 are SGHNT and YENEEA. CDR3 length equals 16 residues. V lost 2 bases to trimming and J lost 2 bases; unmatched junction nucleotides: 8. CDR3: CASSLFGLDIQETQYF. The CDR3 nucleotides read TGTGCCAGCAGCTTATTCGGACTAGATATTCAAGAGACCCAGTACTTC.

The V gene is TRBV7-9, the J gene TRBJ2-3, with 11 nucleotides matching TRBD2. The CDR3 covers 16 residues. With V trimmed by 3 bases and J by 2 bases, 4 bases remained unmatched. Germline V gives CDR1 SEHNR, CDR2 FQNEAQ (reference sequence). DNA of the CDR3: TGTGCCAGCAGCTTCCTAGCGGGGGGTTTCACAGATACGCAGTATTTT. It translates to CASSFLAGGFTDTQYF.

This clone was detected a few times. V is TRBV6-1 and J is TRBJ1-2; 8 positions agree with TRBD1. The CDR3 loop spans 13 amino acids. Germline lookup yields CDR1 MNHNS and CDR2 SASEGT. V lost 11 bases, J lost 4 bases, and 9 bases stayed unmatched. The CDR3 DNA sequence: TGTGCCGCCACCACGACAGGGGTCTATGGCTACACCTTC. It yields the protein CAATTTGVYGYTF.

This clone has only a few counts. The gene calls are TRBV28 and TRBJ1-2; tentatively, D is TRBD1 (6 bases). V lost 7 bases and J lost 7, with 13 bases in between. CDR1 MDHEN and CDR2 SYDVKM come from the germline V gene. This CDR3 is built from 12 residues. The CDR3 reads CASTWGQAGYTF. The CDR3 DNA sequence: TGTGCCAGCACCTGGGGACAAGCTGGCTACACCTTC.

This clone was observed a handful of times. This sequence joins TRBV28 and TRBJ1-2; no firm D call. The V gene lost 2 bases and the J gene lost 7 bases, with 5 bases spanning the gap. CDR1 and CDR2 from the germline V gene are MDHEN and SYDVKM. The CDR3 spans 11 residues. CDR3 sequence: CASSLVGGYTF. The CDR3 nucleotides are TGTGCCAGCAGTTTAGTCGGTGGCTACACCTTC.

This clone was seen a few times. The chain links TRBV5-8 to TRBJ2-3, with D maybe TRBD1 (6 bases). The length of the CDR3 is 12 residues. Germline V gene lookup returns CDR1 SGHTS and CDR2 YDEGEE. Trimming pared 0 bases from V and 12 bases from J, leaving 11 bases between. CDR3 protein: CASSLAGVLQYF. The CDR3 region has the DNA TGTGCCAGCAGCTTGGCAGGGGTTCTTCAGTATTTT.

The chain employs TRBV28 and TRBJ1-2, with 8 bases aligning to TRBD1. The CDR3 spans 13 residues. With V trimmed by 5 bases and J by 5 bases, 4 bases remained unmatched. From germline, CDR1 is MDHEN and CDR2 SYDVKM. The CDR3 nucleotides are TGTGCCAGCAGTGTGCGACAGGGGTATGGCTACACCTTC. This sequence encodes CASSVRQGYGYTF.